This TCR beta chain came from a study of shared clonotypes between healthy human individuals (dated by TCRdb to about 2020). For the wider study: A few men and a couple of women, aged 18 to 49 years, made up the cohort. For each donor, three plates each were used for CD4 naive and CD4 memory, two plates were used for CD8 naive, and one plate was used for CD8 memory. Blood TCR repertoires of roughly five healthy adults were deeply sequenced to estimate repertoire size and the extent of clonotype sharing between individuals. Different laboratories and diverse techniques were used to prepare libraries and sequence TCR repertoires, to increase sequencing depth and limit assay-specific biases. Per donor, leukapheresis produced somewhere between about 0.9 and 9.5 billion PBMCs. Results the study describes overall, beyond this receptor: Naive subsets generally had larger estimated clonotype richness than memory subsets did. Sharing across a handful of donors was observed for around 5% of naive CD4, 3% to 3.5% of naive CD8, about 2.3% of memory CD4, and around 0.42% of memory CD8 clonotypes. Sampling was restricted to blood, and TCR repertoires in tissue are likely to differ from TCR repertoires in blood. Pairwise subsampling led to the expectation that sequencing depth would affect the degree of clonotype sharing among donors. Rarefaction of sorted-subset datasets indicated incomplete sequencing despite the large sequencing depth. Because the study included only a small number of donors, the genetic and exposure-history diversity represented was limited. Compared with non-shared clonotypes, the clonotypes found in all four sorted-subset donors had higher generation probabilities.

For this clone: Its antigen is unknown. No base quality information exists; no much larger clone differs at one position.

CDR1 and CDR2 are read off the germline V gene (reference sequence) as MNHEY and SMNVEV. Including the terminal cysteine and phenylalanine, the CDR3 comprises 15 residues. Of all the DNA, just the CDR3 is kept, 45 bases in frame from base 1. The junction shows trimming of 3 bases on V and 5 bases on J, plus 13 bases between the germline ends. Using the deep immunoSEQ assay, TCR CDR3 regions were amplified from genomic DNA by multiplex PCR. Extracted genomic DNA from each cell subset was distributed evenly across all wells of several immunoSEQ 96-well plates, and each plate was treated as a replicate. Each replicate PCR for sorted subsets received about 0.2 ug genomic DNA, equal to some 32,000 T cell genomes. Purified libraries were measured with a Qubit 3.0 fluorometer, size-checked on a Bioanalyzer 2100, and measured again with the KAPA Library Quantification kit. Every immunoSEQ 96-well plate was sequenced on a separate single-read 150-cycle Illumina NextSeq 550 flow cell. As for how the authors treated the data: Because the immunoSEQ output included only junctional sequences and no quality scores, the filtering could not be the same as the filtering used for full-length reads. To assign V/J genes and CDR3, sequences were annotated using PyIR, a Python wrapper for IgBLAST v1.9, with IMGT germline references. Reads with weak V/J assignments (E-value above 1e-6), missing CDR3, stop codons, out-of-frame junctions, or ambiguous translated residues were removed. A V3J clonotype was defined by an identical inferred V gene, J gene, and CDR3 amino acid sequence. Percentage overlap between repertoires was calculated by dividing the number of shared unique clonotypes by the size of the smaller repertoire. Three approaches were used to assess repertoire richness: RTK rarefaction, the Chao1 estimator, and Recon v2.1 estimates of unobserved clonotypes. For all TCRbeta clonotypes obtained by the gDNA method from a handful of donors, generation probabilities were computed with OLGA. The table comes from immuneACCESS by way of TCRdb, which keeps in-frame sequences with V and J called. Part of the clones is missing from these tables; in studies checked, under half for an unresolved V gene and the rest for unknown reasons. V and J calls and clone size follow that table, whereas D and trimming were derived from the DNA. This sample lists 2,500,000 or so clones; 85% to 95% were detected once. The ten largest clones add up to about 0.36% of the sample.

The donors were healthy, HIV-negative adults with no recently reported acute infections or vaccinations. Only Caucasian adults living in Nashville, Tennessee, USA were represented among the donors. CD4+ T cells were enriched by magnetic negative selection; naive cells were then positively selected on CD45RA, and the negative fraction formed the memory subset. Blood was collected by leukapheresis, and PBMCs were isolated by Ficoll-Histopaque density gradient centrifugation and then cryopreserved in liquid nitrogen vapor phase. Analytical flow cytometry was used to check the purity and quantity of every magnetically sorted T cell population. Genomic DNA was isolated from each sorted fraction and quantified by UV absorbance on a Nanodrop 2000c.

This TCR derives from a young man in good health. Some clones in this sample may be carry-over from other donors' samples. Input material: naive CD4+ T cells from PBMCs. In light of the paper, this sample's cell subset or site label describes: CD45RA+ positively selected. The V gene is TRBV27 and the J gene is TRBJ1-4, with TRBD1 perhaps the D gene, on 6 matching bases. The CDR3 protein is CASSFRGADNEKLFF. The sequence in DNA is TGTGCCAGCAGTTTTAGGGGGGCAGACAATGAAAAACTGTTTTTT.